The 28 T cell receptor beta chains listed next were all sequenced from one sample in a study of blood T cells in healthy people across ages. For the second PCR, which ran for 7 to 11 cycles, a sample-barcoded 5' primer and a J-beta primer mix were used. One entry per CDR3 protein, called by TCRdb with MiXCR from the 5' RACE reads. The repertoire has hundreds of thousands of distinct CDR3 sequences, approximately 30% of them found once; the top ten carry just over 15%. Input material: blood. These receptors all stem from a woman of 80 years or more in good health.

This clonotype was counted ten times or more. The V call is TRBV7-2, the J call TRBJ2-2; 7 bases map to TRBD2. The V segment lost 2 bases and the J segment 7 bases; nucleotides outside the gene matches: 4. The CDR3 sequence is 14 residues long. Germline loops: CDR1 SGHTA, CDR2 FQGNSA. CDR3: CASSLKTGGGELFF. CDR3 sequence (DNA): TGTGCCAGCAGCTTAAAAACGGGGGGCGGGGAGCTGTTTTTT.

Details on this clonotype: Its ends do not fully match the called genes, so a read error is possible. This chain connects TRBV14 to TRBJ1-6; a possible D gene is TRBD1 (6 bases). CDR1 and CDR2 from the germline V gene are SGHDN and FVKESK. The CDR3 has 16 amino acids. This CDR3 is CASSHPTGQARSPPHF. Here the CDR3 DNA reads TGTGCCAGCAGCCATCCCACAGGGCAGGCTCGCTCACCCCCCCACTTT.

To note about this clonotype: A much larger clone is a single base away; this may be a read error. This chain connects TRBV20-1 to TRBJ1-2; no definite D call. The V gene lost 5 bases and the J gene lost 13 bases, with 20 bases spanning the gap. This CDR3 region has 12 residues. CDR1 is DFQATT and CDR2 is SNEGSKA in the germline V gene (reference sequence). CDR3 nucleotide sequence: TGCAGTGCTGGCCGGGAGACAACTTCGGTCACCTTC. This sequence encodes CSAGRETTSVTF.

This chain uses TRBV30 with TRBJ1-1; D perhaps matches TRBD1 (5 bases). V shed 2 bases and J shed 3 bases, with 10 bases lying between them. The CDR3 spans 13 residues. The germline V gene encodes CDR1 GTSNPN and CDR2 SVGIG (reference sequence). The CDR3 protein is CAWSQGTDTEAFF. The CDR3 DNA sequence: TGTGCCTGGAGTCAGGGCACGGACACTGAAGCTTTCTTT. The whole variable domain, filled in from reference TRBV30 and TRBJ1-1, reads SQTIHQWPATLVQPVGSPLSLECTVEGTSNPNLYWYRQAAGRGLQLLFYSVGIGQISSEVPQNLSASRPQDRQFILSSKKLLLSDSGFYLCAWSQGTDTEAFFGQGTRLTVV.

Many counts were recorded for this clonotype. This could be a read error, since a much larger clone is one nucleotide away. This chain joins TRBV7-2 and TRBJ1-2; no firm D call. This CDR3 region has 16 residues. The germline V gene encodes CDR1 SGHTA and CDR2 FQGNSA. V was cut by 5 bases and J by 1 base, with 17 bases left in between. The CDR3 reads CASSLVCVPFNYGYTF. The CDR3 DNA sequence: TGTGCCAGCAGCCTGGTATGTGTTCCTTTTAACTATGGCTACACCTTC.

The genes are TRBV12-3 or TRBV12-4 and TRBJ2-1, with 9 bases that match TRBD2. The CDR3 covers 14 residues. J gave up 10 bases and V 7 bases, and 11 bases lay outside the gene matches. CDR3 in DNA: TGTGCCAGCAACGATCTAGCGGGGTTTAGGGAGCAGTTCTTC. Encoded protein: CASNDLAGFREQFF.

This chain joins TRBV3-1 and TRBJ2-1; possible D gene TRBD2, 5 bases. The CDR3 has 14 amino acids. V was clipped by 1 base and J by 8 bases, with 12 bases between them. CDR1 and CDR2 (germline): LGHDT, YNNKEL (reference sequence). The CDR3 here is CASSQGRLAHEQFF. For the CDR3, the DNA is TGTGCCAGCAGCCAAGGGAGGCTAGCCCATGAGCAGTTCTTC.

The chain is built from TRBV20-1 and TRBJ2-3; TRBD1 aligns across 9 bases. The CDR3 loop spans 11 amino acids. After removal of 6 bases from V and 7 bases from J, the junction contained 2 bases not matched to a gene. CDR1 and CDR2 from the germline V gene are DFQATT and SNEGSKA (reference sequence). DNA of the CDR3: TGCAGTGCGACAGGGGGATATACGCAGTATTTT. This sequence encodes CSATGGYTQYF.

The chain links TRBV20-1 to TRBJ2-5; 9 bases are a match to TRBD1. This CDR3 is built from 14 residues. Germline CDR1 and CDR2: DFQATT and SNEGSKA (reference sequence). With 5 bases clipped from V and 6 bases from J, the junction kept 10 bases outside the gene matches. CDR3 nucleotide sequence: TGCAGTGCTTCCCCCGGACAGGGGAGGCAGACCCAGTACTTC. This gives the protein CSASPGQGRQTQYF.

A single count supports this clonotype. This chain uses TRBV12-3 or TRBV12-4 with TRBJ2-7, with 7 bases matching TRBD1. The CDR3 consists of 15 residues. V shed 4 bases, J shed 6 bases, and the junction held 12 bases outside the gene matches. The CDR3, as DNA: TGTGCCAGCAGTTCCCCGGACAGGCCCATGAGCGAGCAGTACTTC. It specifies CASSSPDRPMSEQYF.

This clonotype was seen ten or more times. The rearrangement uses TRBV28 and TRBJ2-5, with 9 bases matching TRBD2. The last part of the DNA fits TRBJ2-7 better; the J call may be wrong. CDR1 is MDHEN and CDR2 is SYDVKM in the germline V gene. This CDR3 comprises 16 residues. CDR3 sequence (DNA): TGTGCCAGCAGCCGAAGTAGCGGGGGCTCCGCGCACGAGCAGTACTTC. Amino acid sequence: CASSRSSGGSAHEQYF.

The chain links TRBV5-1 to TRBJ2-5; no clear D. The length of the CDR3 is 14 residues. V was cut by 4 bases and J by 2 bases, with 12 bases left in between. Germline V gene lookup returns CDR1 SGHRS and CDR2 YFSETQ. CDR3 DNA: TGCGCCAGCAGCCCCAATGTGGGACAAGAGACCCAGTACTTC. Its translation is CASSPNVGQETQYF.

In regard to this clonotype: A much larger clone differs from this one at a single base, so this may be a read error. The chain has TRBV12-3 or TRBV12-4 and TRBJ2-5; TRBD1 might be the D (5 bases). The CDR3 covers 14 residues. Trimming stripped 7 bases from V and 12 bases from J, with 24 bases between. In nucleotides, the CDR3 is TGTGCCAGCAAGCAGGGTTCATCCTACAATGAGAAGTACTTC. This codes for CASKQGSSYNEKYF.

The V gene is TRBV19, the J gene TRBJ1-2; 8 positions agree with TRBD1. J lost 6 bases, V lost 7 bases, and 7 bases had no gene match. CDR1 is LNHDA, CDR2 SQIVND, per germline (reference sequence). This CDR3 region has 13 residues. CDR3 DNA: TGTGCCAGTATGGGACAGGCCCTTAATGGCTACACCTTC. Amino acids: CASMGQALNGYTF.

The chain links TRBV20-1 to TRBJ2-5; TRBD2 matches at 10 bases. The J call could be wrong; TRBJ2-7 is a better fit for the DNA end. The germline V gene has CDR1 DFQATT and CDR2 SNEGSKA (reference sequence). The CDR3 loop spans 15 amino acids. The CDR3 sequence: CSARDVAGGTYEQYF. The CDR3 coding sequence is TGCAGTGCTAGAGATGTAGCGGGGGGAACCTACGAGCAGTACTTC.

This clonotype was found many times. CDR3 in amino acids: CASSGGTGNYEQYF. In nucleotides, the CDR3 is TGTGCCAGCAGTGGAGGGACAGGGAACTACGAGCAGTACTTC. V usage is TRBV2 and J usage is TRBJ2-7; 9 bases are shared with TRBD1. The CDR3 is 14 amino acids. V dropped 4 bases and J dropped 3; count of bases not matched to a gene: 4. CDR1 SNHLY and CDR2 FYNNEI come from the germline V gene.

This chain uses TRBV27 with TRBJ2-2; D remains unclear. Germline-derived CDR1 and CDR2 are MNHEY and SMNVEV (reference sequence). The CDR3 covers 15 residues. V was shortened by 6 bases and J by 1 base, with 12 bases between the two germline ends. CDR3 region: CASRPAFGNTGELFF. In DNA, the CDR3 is TGTGCCAGCAGGCCGGCGTTCGGGAACACCGGGGAGCTGTTTTTT.

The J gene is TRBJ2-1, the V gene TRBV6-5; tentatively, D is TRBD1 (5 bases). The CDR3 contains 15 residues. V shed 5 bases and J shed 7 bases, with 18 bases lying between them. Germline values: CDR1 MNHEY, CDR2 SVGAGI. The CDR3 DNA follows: TGTGCCAGCAGTGTGATCATGGGCAGGGTTAATGAGCAGTTCTTC. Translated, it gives CASSVIMGRVNEQFF.

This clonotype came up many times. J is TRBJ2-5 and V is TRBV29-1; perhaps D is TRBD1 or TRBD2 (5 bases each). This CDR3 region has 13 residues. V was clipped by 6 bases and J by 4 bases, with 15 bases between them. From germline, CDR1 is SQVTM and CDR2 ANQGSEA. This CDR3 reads CSVLAGFGETQYF. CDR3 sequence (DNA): TGCAGCGTCCTAGCAGGGTTCGGAGAGACCCAGTACTTC.

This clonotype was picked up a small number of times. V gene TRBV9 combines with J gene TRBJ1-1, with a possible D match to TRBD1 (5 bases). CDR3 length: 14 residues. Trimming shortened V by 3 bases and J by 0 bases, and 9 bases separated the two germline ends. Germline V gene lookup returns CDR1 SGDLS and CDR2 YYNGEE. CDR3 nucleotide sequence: TGTGCCAGCAGCGCGGGACCTTTGAACACTGAAGCTTTCTTT. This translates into CASSAGPLNTEAFF. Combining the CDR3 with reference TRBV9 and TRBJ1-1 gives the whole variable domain DSGVTQTPKHLITATGQRVTLRCSPRSGDLSVYWYQQSLDQGLQFLIQYYNGEERAKGNILERFSAQQFPDLHSELNLSSLELGDSALYFCASSAGPLNTEAFFGQGTRLTVV.

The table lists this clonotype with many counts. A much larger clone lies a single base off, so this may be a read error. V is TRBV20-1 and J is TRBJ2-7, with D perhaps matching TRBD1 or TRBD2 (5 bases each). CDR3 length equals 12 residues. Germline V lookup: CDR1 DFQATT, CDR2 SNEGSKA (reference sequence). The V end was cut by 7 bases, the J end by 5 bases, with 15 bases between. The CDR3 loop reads CSVVPGRDEQYF. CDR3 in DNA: TGCAGTGTGGTCCCGGGGCGCGACGAGCAGTACTTC.

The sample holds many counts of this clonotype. The CDR3: CASKFGLAGDTQYF. The DNA of the CDR3 is TGTGCCAGCAAGTTCGGGCTAGCGGGAGATACGCAGTATTTT. The rearrangement uses TRBV6-2 or TRBV6-3 and TRBJ2-3, with 8 bases aligning to TRBD2. Trimming removed 7 bases from V and 5 bases from J; junction bases left unmatched: 8. The CDR3 has 14 amino acids. Germline CDR1 and CDR2: MNHEY and SVGEGT.

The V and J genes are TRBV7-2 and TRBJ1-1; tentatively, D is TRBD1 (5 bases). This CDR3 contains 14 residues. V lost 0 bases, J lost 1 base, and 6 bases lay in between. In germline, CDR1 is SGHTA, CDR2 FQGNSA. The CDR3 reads CASSLADRNTEAFF. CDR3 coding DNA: TGTGCCAGCAGCTTAGCCGACAGGAACACTGAAGCTTTCTTT.

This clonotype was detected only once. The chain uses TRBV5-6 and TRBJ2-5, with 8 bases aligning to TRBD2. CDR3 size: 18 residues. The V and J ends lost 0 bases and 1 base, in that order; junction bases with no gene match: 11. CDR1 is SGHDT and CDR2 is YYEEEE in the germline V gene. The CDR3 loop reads CASSLAWGSGASQETQYF. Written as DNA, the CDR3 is TGTGCCAGCAGCTTGGCCTGGGGTAGCGGGGCGTCCCAAGAGACCCAGTACTTC.

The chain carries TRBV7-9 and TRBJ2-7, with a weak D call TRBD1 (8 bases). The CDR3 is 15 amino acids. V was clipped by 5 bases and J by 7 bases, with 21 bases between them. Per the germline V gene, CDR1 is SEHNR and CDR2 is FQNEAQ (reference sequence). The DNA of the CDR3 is TGTGCCAGCAGCCGGGGAGGGACAGGCTACAATGAGCAGTACTTC. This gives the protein CASSRGGTGYNEQYF.

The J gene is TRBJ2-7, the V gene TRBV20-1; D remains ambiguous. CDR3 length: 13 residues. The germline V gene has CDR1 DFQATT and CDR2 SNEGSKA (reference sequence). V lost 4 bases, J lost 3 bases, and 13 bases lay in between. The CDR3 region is CSAKALRIYEQYF. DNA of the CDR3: TGCAGTGCTAAGGCGCTAAGGATCTACGAGCAGTACTTC.

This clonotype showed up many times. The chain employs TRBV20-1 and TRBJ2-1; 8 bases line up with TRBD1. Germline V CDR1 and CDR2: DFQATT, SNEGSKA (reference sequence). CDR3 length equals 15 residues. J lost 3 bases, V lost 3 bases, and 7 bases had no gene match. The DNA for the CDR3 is TGCAGTGCTAGTTCGGACAGGGAAGGCTACAATGAGCAGTTCTTC. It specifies CSASSDREGYNEQFF.

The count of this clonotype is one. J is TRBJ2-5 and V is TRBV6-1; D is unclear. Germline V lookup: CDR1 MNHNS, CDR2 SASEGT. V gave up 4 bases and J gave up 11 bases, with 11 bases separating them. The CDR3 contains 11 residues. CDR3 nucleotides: TGTGCCAGCAGTGCCTCTGAGAAGCAGTACTTC. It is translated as CASSASEKQYF.